The T cell receptor beta chain described here comes from a study of early T cells in non-severe SARS-CoV-2 infection. Study-level information: Chains from this unsorted whole-blood bulk RNA could not be paired.

Unique molecular identifiers were attached to individual cDNA molecules. TCRdb re-called the 5' RACE reads through MiXCR, storing one row per CDR3 protein. The data contain 65,000 to 75,000 distinct CDR3 sequences, roughly 4.8% of them singletons. Findings and limits, study-wide: Anti-spike CD8 responses were favored by VDJdb matching, which missed private and CD4 specificities.

At least ten counts were recorded for this clonotype. Its target is unknown. Unmatched junction bases numbered 8, after V lost 7 bases and J lost 3 bases. The CDR3 sequence is 16 residues long. Germline lookup yields CDR1 ENHRY and CDR2 SYGVKD. Sequenced here: whole blood, sampled at baseline. The clonotype originates from an adult who was a healthcare worker with PCR-confirmed SARS-CoV-2 infection or an uninfected control (not recorded which). The donor label of this sample is uncertain. V gene TRBV10-3 combines with J gene TRBJ2-2; 10 nucleotides agree with TRBD1. The CDR3 spells CAITPSGTGDTGELFF. The CDR3 bases are TGTGCCATCACCCCCTCCGGGACAGGGGACACCGGGGAGCTGTTTTTT.